These 8 T cell receptor beta chains were all obtained from the same sample, sequenced in a study of T-cell reconstitution after alpha-beta-depleted transplantation in children. The TCRbeta library incorporated unique molecular identifiers. TCRdb redid the calling of the PCR reads with MiXCR, one entry per CDR3 protein. The profile covers a few hundred thousand distinct CDR3 sequences, with under 13% appearing a single time and 4.5% to 6% taken by the ten largest. Sequences were derived from PBMCs from the stem cell graft donor, sampled from the stem cell graft. These receptors were taken from a human donor who donated a stem cell graft to a child with acute myeloid leukemia.

This clonotype was picked up many times. This chain connects TRBV7-6 to TRBJ1-3; D might be TRBD1 (5 bases). V lost 0 bases to trimming and J lost 2 bases, with 11 bases between them. The CDR3 sequence is 16 residues long. CDR1 SGHVS and CDR2 FNYEAQ come from the germline V gene. The CDR3 DNA reads as TGTGCCAGCAGCTTAGCGGCAGGGAGTACTGGAAACACCATATATTTT. Protein: CASSLAAGSTGNTIYF.

For the CDR3, the DNA is TGCGCCAGCAGCCCAGAAGGACAGGGCTTTACAGATACGCAGTATTTT. Protein sequence: CASSPEGQGFTDTQYF. V gene TRBV5-1 combines with J gene TRBJ2-3, with TRBD1 matching 8 bases. This CDR3 has 16 amino acids. Germline lookup yields CDR1 SGHRS and CDR2 YFSETQ. V was pared by 4 bases and J by 3 bases, with 10 bases of the junction left unmatched.

The sample holds many counts of this clonotype. The V call is TRBV20-1, the J call TRBJ2-5; TRBD2 aligns across 10 bases. Trimming cost V 6 bases and J 5 bases; bases outside gene matches: 15. Germline loops: CDR1 DFQATT, CDR2 SNEGSKA (reference sequence). There are 16 residues in the CDR3. For the CDR3, the DNA is TGCAGTGCCGTTGCCCTAGCGGGAGATTGGGTTGAGACCCAGTACTTC. Protein sequence: CSAVALAGDWVETQYF.

This clonotype was counted many times. The V and J genes are TRBV5-6 and TRBJ2-7; 8 nucleotides line up with TRBD1. The junction had 2 bases not matched to a gene; V was cut back by 2 bases and J by 1 base. Germline values: CDR1 SGHDT, CDR2 YYEEEE. The length of the CDR3 is 14 residues. The CDR3 region has the DNA TGTGCCAGCAGCTTTGGACAGGGTTCCTACGAGCAGTACTTC. Amino acids: CASSFGQGSYEQYF.

The V and J genes are TRBV11-3 and TRBJ2-1; the match to TRBD2 covers 13 bases. Germline V gives CDR1 SGHNT, CDR2 YENEEA. The CDR3 extends over 16 amino acids. V was pared by 0 bases and J by 8 bases, with 4 bases of the junction left unmatched. CDR3 coding DNA: TGTGCCAGCAGCTTAGAGGGACTAGCGGGGACCCATGAGCAGTTCTTC. Protein: CASSLEGLAGTHEQFF.

V and J are TRBV12-3 or TRBV12-4 and TRBJ2-3; 8 nucleotides align to TRBD2. With V trimmed by 5 bases and J by 0 bases, 7 bases remained unmatched. The CDR3 spans 16 residues. CDR3 in DNA: TGTGCCAGCAGTAGCGGTCCTAGCGGGAGCACAGATACGCAGTATTTT. Translating gives CASSSGPSGSTDTQYF.

This rearrangement joins TRBV7-9 to TRBJ2-1, with 9 positions matching TRBD2. V was pared by 3 bases and J by 7 bases, with 10 bases of the junction left unmatched. Germline V gene lookup returns CDR1 SEHNR and CDR2 FQNEAQ (reference sequence). The CDR3 runs to 16 residues. In nucleotides, the CDR3 is TGTGCCAGCAGCTTCCCCGGCGGGAGGGCCAGGAATGAGCAGTTCTTC. Translation: CASSFPGGRARNEQFF.

This clonotype was counted only a few times. The chain joins TRBV4-1 to TRBJ1-1; D gene ambiguous. Germline assignment: CDR1 MGHRA and CDR2 YSYEKL. The V and J ends lost 2 bases and 2 bases respectively, with 15 bases between them. This CDR3 is 16 amino acids long. The CDR3 coding sequence is TGCGCCAGCAGCCAAAGGACGGACGGAGCTAACACTGAAGCTTTCTTT. It yields the protein CASSQRTDGANTEAFF.